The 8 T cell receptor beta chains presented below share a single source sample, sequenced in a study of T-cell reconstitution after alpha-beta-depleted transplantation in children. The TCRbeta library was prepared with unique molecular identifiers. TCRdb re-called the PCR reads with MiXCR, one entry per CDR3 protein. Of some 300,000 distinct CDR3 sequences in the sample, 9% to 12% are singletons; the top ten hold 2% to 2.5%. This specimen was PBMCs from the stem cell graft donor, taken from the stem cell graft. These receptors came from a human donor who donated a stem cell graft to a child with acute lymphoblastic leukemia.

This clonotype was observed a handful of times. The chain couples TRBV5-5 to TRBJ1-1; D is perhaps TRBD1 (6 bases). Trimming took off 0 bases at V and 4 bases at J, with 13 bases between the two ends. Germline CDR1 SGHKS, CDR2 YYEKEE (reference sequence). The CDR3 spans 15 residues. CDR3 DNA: TGTGCCAGCAGCTTGGGGTACAGGGAGAGCACTGAAGCTTTCTTT. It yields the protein CASSLGYRESTEAFF.

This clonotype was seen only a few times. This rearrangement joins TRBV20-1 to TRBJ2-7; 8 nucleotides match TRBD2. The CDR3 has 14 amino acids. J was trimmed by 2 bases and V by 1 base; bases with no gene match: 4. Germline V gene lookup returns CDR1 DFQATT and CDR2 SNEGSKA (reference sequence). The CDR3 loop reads CSARGSGGPYEQYF. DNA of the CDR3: TGCAGTGCTAGAGGTTCGGGAGGGCCCTACGAGCAGTACTTC.

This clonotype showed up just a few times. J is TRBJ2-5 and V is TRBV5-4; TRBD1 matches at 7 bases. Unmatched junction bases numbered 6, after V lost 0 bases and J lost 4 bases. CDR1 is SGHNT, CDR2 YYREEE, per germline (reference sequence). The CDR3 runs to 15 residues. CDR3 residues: CASSLGRGRVETQYF. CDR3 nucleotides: TGTGCCAGCAGCTTGGGAAGGGGGCGCGTAGAGACCCAGTACTTC.

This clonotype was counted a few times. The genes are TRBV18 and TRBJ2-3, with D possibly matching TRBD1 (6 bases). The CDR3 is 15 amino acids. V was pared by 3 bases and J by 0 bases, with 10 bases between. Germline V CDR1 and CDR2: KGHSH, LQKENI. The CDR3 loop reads CASSPRTDSTDTQYF. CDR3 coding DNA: TGTGCCAGCTCACCGAGGACAGACAGCACAGATACGCAGTATTTT.

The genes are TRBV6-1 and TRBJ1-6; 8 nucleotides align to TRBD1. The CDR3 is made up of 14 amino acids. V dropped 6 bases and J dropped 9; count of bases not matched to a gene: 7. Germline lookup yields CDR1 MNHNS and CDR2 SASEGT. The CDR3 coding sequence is TGTGCCAGCAGACGGACAGGGAAGGGTTCACCCCTCCACTTT. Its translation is CASRRTGKGSPLHF.

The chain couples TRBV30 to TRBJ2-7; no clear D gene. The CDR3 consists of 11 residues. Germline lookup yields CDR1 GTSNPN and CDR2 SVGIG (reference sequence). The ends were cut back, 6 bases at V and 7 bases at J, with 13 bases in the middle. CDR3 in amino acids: CACFPYGEQYF. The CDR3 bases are TGTGCCTGTTTCCCCTACGGTGAGCAGTACTTC.

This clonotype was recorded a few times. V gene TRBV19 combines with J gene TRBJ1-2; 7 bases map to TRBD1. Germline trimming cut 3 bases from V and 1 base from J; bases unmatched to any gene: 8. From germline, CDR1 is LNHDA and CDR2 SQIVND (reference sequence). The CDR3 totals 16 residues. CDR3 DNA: TGTGCCAGTAGTATCCGGACAGGAGTCATTAACTATGGCTACACCTTC. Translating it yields CASSIRTGVINYGYTF.

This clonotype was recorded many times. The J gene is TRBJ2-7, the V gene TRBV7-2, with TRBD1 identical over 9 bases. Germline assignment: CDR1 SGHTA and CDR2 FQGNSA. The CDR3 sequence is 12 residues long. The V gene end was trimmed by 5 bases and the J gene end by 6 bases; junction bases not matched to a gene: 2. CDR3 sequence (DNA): TGTGCCAGCAGCCAGACAGGGGGCGAGCAGTACTTC. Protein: CASSQTGGEQYF.